The 2 T cell receptor beta chains below were found in one sample sequenced in a study of blood T cell repertoires in COVID-19 (TCRdb year 2020). Library preparation employed the immunoSEQ multiplex PCR assay. TCRdb holds this immuneACCESS table with in-frame rearrangements only. Some clones are missing; in checked studies, unresolved V genes explain under half, and the rest has no known cause. This sample holds roughly 90,000 clones; around 86% were observed only once. The ten largest make up about 16% of the sample. The specimen was peripheral blood. The origin of the receptors is a woman older than 75 with active or convalescent COVID-19.

In its sample, this clone was seen a few times. J is TRBJ1-2 and V is TRBV28, with D perhaps matching TRBD1 (6 bases). The germline V gene encodes CDR1 MDHEN and CDR2 SYDVKM. This CDR3 has 16 amino acids. Deletions cut 3 bases from V and 4 bases from J, with 18 bases between. CDR3 loop: CASSLGQIILGYGYTF. CDR3 sequence (DNA): TGTGCCAGCAGTTTGGGACAAATAATACTCGGCTATGGCTACACCTTC.

The J gene is TRBJ2-3, the V gene TRBV10-3; D is possibly TRBD2 (5 bases). The CDR3 contains 14 residues. With 0 bases removed from V and 8 bases from J, the gap between germline ends came to 12 bases. Germline assignment: CDR1 ENHRY and CDR2 SYGVKD. The CDR3: CAISESDSAGTQYF. In DNA form, the CDR3 reads TGTGCCATCAGTGAGTCGGATTCGGCGGGTACGCAGTATTTT.